Below, one T cell receptor (beta chain) is given with its context. The data were taken from a study of blood T cell repertoires in COVID-19. Study-level information: In each case, the material was cDNA or gDNA derived from T cells, B-cell-depleted T cells, or PBMCs.

Using immunoSEQ multiplex PCR, the repertoire was profiled, and TCRdb retains in-frame clones only, with some absent. This table holds about 150,000 clones, approximately 80% found once. The CDR3 is 16 amino acids. The ends lost 5 bases at V and 1 base at J; junction bases unmatched: 4. The V gene's germline CDR1 is SGHTA and CDR2 FQGNSA. Sequenced: peripheral blood. V is TRBV7-2 and J is TRBJ2-4, with TRBD2 identical over 11 bases. The clonotype originates from a woman aged 45-60 years with acute or convalescent COVID-19. In nucleotides, the CDR3 is TGTGCCAGCAGCGCCCCTAGCGGGGGGGCCAAAAACATTCAGTACTTC. This encodes CASSAPSGGAKNIQYF.